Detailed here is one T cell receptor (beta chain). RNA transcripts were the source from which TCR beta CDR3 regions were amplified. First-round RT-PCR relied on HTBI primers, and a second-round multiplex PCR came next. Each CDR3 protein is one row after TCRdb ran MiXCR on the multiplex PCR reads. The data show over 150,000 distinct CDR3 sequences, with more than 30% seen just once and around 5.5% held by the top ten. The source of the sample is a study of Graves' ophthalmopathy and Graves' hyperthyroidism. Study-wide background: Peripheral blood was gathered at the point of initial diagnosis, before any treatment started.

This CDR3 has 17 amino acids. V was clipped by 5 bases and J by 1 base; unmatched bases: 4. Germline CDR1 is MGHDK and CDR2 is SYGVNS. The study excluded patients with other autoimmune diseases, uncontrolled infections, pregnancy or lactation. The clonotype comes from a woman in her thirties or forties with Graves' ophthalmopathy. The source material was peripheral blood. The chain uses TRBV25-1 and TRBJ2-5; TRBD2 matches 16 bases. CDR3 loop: CASSFGTSGRVQETQYF. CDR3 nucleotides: TGTGCCAGCAGTTTTGGGACTAGCGGGAGGGTCCAAGAGACCCAGTACTTC.